The rows below give T cell receptor beta chains drawn from one sample of a study of blood T cells in healthy people across ages. Using its own MiXCR run on the 5' RACE reads, TCRdb lists one record per CDR3 protein. This table has around 1,500,000 distinct CDR3 sequences, around 39% appearing once. The sequenced sample was blood. The receptor source for this set is a woman aged 18-29 years in good health. Both conserved end residues are part of each CDR3. Fields, in order: CDR3 DNA, CDR3 protein, D gene, clone size, J gene, V gene. A D gene is named only where the DNA matches it firmly. Rows give clone size only sometimes, using once, few, many, or a class for an expanded clone.

DNA: TGTGCCAGCAGATGGCAATTAGGGACTAGCGGGAGCTCAGGCGGGGAGCTGTTTTTT; CDR3: CASRWQLGTSGSSGGELFF; D: TRBD2; size: once; J: TRBJ2-2; V: TRBV12-3/TRBV12-4
DNA: TGTGCCTCCCGGCAGGCCTCCAACACCGGGGAGCTGTTTTTT; CDR3: CASRQASNTGELFF; D: .; size: .; J: TRBJ2-2; V: TRBV19
DNA: TGTGCCAGCAGAGAAGGGACAGGGGGTACTGGCTACACCTTC; CDR3: CASREGTGGTGYTF; D: TRBD1; size: .; J: TRBJ1-2; V: TRBV27
DNA: TGCGCCAGCAGTCTGGGTAGCGGGAGAATAACAGAAACGCAGTATTTT; CDR3: CASSLGSGRITETQYF; D: TRBD2; size: few; J: TRBJ2-3; V: TRBV4-1
DNA: TGTGCCAGCAGGAATAGAGGGGGACAGGCGAACACTGAAGCTTTCTTT; CDR3: CASRNRGGQANTEAFF; D: TRBD1; size: .; J: TRBJ1-1; V: TRBV7-9
DNA: TGTGCCCGCAGTGAAGAGGCCGGTGGCACAGATACGCAGTATTTT; CDR3: CARSEEAGGTDTQYF; D: .; size: .; J: TRBJ2-3; V: TRBV2
DNA: TGTGCCAGCAGTTCCGGGGAGACGGAGACCCAGTACTTC; CDR3: CASSSGETETQYF; D: .; size: .; J: TRBJ2-5; V: TRBV12-3/TRBV12-4
DNA: TGTGCCAGCAGCCAAGAGGGGACGGGGGGCTCCAACAATGAGCAGTTCTTC; CDR3: CASSQEGTGGSNNEQFF; D: .; size: .; J: TRBJ2-1; V: TRBV4-2
DNA: TGCAGACCCCTAGCGGGGGTAGGGACAGATACGCAGTATTTT; CDR3: CRPLAGVGTDTQYF; D: TRBD2; size: many; J: TRBJ2-3; V: TRBV20-1
DNA: TGTGCCAGCAGCCAGGGGGCCATGGTAACTGAAGCTTTCTTT; CDR3: CASSQGAMVTEAFF; D: .; size: few; J: TRBJ1-1; V: TRBV3-1
DNA: TGCAGTGCTACTATTGTATCAGCGGCGGCCGCCTATAATTCACCCCTCCACTTT; CDR3: CSATIVSAAAAYNSPLHF; D: .; size: few; J: TRBJ1-6; V: TRBV20-1
DNA: TGTGCCAGTAGTATCAAAGCGAACGCCTACGAGCAGTACTTC; CDR3: CASSIKANAYEQYF; D: .; size: .; J: TRBJ2-7; V: TRBV19
DNA: TGTGCCACCAGCAGAGATCTAACGGAGCAGTATTTT; CDR3: CATSRDLTEQYF; D: .; size: many; J: TRBJ2-3; V: TRBV15
DNA: TGTGCCAGCAGTGACCCAGGGACCTCTGTTAACTATGGCTACACCTTC; CDR3: CASSDPGTSVNYGYTF; D: .; size: .; J: TRBJ1-2; V: TRBV25-1
DNA: TGCGCCAGCAGCCAAGTTTGGACAGGGGGCGGCAATCAGCCCCAGCATTTT; CDR3: CASSQVWTGGGNQPQHF; D: TRBD1; size: .; J: TRBJ1-5; V: TRBV4-1
DNA: TGTGCCTGGGGAGCGGGTGGGGATACGCAGTATTTT; CDR3: CAWGAGGDTQYF; D: .; size: .; J: TRBJ2-3; V: TRBV30
DNA: TGTGCCAGCAGTCTACCGGGACAGGGCCCTGTCGGGGAGCTGTTTTTT; CDR3: CASSLPGQGPVGELFF; D: TRBD1; size: .; J: TRBJ2-2; V: TRBV28
DNA: TGCGCCAGCAGCTACACTAGCGGGGGGGCTCCAGATACGCAGTATTTT; CDR3: CASSYTSGGAPDTQYF; D: TRBD2; size: .; J: TRBJ2-3; V: TRBV4-1
DNA: TGTGCCTGGAGTACGGGACAGGGGGCCGGTCAGCCCCAGCATTTT; CDR3: CAWSTGQGAGQPQHF; D: TRBD1; size: .; J: TRBJ1-5; V: TRBV30